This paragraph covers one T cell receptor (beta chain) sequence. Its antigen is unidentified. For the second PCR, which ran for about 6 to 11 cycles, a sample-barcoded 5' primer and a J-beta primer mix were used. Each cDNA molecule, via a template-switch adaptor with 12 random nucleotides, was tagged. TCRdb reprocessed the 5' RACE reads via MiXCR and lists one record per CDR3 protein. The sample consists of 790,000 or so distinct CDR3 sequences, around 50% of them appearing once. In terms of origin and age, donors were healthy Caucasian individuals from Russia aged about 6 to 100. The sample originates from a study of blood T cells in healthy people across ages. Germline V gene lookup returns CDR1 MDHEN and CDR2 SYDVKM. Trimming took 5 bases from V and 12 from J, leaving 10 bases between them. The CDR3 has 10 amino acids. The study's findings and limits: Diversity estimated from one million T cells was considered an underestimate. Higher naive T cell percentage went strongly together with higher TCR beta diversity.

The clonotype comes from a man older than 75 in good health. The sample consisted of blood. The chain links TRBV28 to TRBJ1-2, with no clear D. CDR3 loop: CASSTTVHTF. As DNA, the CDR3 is TGTGCCAGCAGTACGACGGTGCACACCTTC.